The 29 T cell receptor beta chains listed next were all sequenced from one sample in a study of long-term antiretroviral therapy in people with HIV. Survey-level resolution applied to immunoSEQ assay v3.0. Assay used: immunoSEQ multiplex PCR; TCRdb lists only in-frame clones, some missing. Of about 38,000 clones in the sample, 80% to 85% were seen once. Sample: unsorted PBMCs, taken 1.5 years after starting antiretroviral therapy. These receptors originate from a man aged 18 to 30 with HIV.

The chain uses TRBV5-1 and TRBJ2-3, with a weak D call TRBD1 (5 bases). The germline V and J ends were trimmed by 2 bases and 5 bases, with 12 bases remaining between them. CDR1 and CDR2 (germline): SGHRS, YFSETQ. The CDR3 is made up of 14 amino acids. The CDR3 here is CASSFTGRGDTQYF. CDR3 sequence (DNA): TGCGCCAGCAGCTTTACAGGAAGAGGAGATACGCAGTATTTT. Using reference TRBV5-1 and TRBJ2-3 for the parts outside the CDR3, the full variable domain is KAGVTQTPRYLIKTRGQQVTLSCSPISGHRSVSWYQQTPGQGLQFLFEYFSETQRNKGNFPGRFSGRQFSNSRSEMNVSTLELGDSALYLCASSFTGRGDTQYFGPGTRLTVL.

This sequence joins TRBV27 and TRBJ2-5, with D possibly being TRBD1 (5 bases). From germline, CDR1 is MNHEY and CDR2 SMNVEV (reference sequence). The V end lost 4 bases, the J end lost 10 bases, and 16 bases lay between the germline ends. The CDR3 totals 13 residues. The DNA for the CDR3 is TGTGCCAGCAGTTGGACGCAGGGATCAGGCCAGTACTTC. Amino acids: CASSWTQGSGQYF.

This CDR3 is CASSQDRGGENTGELFF. The CDR3, as DNA: TGTGCCAGCAGCCAAGATCGAGGCGGGGAGAACACCGGGGAGCTGTTTTTT. The V gene is TRBV4-2, the J gene TRBJ2-2, with D maybe TRBD2 (6 bases). The ends were cut back, 0 bases at V and 1 base at J, with 12 bases in the middle. From germline, CDR1 is LGHNA and CDR2 YNFKEQ. This CDR3 comprises 17 residues.

This sequence joins TRBV4-3 and TRBJ1-2; D gene unclear. Germline V gene data show CDR1 as LGHNA and CDR2 as YSLEER. The CDR3 loop spans 15 amino acids. Trimming stripped 0 bases from V and 1 base from J, with 9 bases between. The CDR3 bases are TGCGCCAGCAGCCAAGAACTGAGGGATAACTATGGCTACACCTTC. Its protein is CASSQELRDNYGYTF.

This clone was picked up a small number of times. The chain links TRBV30 to TRBJ1-2; D unresolved. Trimming removed 6 bases from V and 7 bases from J, with 21 bases in between. There are 14 residues in the CDR3. Germline CDR1 GTSNPN, CDR2 SVGIG (reference sequence). CDR3 loop: CACPPKNYGFGYTF. In DNA form, the CDR3 reads TGTGCCTGCCCACCTAAGAACTATGGATTTGGCTACACCTTC. The full variable domain, in which reference TRBV30 and TRBJ1-2 provide the parts outside the CDR3, is SQTIHQWPATLVQPVGSPLSLECTVEGTSNPNLYWYRQAAGRGLQLLFYSVGIGQISSEVPQNLSASRPQDRQFILSSKKLLLSDSGFYLCACPPKNYGFGYTFGSGTRLTVV.

The CDR3 DNA reads TGTGCCAGCAGCACCCCCGGGACAGGGTTTCTCCATGAGCAGTTCTTC. This translates into CASSTPGTGFLHEQFF. The rearrangement joins TRBV11-2 to TRBJ2-1; 9 nucleotides match TRBD1. Germline V gives CDR1 SGHAT, CDR2 FQNNGV. CDR3 size: 16 residues. V lost 5 bases to trimming and J lost 8 bases; unmatched junction nucleotides: 13.

This chain connects TRBV6-5 to TRBJ1-5; TRBD1 is a possible D gene (5 bases). Germline V lookup: CDR1 MNHEY, CDR2 SVGAGI. Trimming took off 5 bases at V and 3 bases at J, with 11 bases between the two ends. There are 14 residues in the CDR3. CDR3 in DNA: TGTGCCAGCAGTACAGGACTATTCAATCAGCCCCAGCATTTT. Its protein product is CASSTGLFNQPQHF.

This clone was seen a handful of times. The chain carries TRBV5-4 and TRBJ2-7, with 7 bases fitting TRBD2. The CDR3 spans 14 residues. From germline, CDR1 is SGHNT and CDR2 YYREEE (reference sequence). The V segment lost 4 bases and the J segment 4 bases; nucleotides outside the gene matches: 8. The CDR3 loop is CASSPGRGGYEQYF. The CDR3 region has the DNA TGTGCCAGCAGCCCGGGGAGGGGAGGGTACGAGCAGTACTTC.

This rearrangement joins TRBV30 to TRBJ1-1; D is undetermined. Germline V gene sequence: CDR1 GTSNPN, CDR2 SVGIG (reference sequence). This CDR3 region has 15 residues. V lost 3 bases and J lost 5, with 19 bases in between. CDR3 in DNA: TGTGCCTGGAGGCAACTAGGACCATCGAGGACTGAAGCTTTCTTT. Translated, it gives CAWRQLGPSRTEAFF.

V usage is TRBV10-1 and J usage is TRBJ2-7; TRBD2 agrees at 7 bases. Germline V lookup: CDR1 WNHNN, CDR2 SYGVQD (reference sequence). With 2 bases clipped from V and 4 bases from J, the junction kept 11 bases outside the gene matches. The CDR3 length is 16 residues. The CDR3 reads CASSEIRGRANYEQYF. The CDR3 nucleotides are TGCGCCAGCAGTGAGATTCGAGGGAGGGCTAATTACGAGCAGTACTTC.

The chain joins TRBV7-9 to TRBJ2-7; a weak D match, TRBD2 (5 bases). Germline V CDR1 and CDR2: SEHNR, FQNEAQ (reference sequence). The length of the CDR3 is 16 residues. V was pared by 0 bases and J by 4 bases, with 16 bases between. The CDR3 loop reads CASSLARPGNTYEQYF. For the CDR3, the DNA is TGTGCCAGCAGCTTAGCTAGACCCGGGAACACTTACGAGCAGTACTTC.

This chain uses TRBV6-5 with TRBJ1-1; D is perhaps TRBD1 (5 bases). The CDR3 has 14 residues. Trimming pared 4 bases from V and 5 bases from J, leaving 14 bases between. Germline V gene data show CDR1 as MNHEY and CDR2 as SVGAGI. The CDR3 coding sequence is TGTGCCAGCAGTTCCGCCGGGGGTTGGACTGAAGCTTTCTTT. It translates to CASSSAGGWTEAFF.

This chain joins TRBV27 and TRBJ2-6; D uncertain. This CDR3 region has 16 residues. Trimming took 1 base from V and 0 from J, leaving 7 bases between them. CDR1 is MNHEY and CDR2 is SMNVEV in the germline V gene (reference sequence). This chain's CDR3 is CASSLYISSGANVLTF. The CDR3 coding sequence is TGTGCCAGCAGTTTATACATCAGCTCTGGGGCCAACGTCCTGACTTTC.

V gene TRBV9 combines with J gene TRBJ2-1; no clear D gene. The CDR3 loop spans 15 amino acids. Trimming stripped 0 bases from V and 0 bases from J, with 7 bases between. Germline values: CDR1 SGDLS, CDR2 YYNGEE. The CDR3 region has the DNA TGTGCCAGCAGCGTAGCTGGCCTCTCCTACAATGAGCAGTTCTTC. Translation: CASSVAGLSYNEQFF.

This sequence joins TRBV30 and TRBJ2-1, with a weak D call TRBD2 (5 bases). The CDR3 consists of 13 residues. Germline V CDR1 and CDR2: GTSNPN, SVGIG (reference sequence). The V gene lost 7 bases and the J gene lost 7 bases, with 17 bases spanning the gap. CDR3 DNA: TGTGCCTTCGCTGGGCGGGTTGGAAATGAGCAGTTCTTC. This gives the protein CAFAGRVGNEQFF.

This chain connects TRBV6-5 to TRBJ2-1; perhaps TRBD1 as D (7 bases). Germline V CDR1 and CDR2: MNHEY, SVGAGI. V shed 7 bases and J shed 9 bases, with 13 bases lying between them. The CDR3 extends over 12 amino acids. CDR3 protein: CASIQGGSEQFF. In nucleotides, the CDR3 is TGTGCCAGCATCCAGGGGGGATCTGAGCAGTTCTTC.

The chain has TRBV4-3 and TRBJ2-5; no clear D. CDR3 length: 13 amino acids. Germline CDR1 is LGHNA and CDR2 is YSLEER. V was clipped by 3 bases and J by 3 bases, with 8 bases between them. The CDR3 loop reads CASSQDSKETQYF. The DNA of the CDR3 is TGCGCCAGCAGCCAGGATTCAAAAGAGACCCAGTACTTC.

This chain links TRBV10-3 with TRBJ1-5, with 7 bases lining up with TRBD1. The CDR3 spans 15 residues. CDR1 is ENHRY, CDR2 SYGVKD, per germline. The V and J ends lost 4 bases and 0 bases, in that order; junction bases with no gene match: 3. The CDR3 sequence: CAISGTGDSNQPQHF. CDR3 in DNA: TGTGCCATCAGTGGGACAGGAGATAGCAATCAGCCCCAGCATTTT.

The chain carries TRBV5-6 and TRBJ1-5, with D possibly matching TRBD1 (6 bases). The CDR3 is 14 amino acids. Germline assignment: CDR1 SGHDT and CDR2 YYEEEE. V was shortened by 5 bases and J by 4 bases, with 13 bases between the two germline ends. The CDR3 reads CASSSGTHNQPQHF. The CDR3 DNA follows: TGTGCCAGCAGTTCCGGGACACATAATCAGCCCCAGCATTTT.

The chain has TRBV5-1 and TRBJ2-7; D not resolved. The CDR3 consists of 14 residues. CDR1 is SGHRS, CDR2 YFSETQ, per germline. V gave up 4 bases and J gave up 2 bases, with 13 bases separating them. As DNA, the CDR3 is TGCGCCAGCAGCCTGTGGCAGGAGACCTACGAGCAGTACTTC. This gives the protein CASSLWQETYEQYF.

The table lists this clone with a count of one. The V gene is TRBV6-1, the J gene TRBJ1-1; TRBD1 might be the D (5 bases). Germline CDR1 and CDR2: MNHNS and SASEGT. The V and J ends lost 3 bases and 2 bases respectively, with 10 bases between them. The CDR3 runs 14 residues. The CDR3 region is CASSESRVNTEAFF. The CDR3 nucleotides are TGTGCCAGCAGTGAGAGCAGGGTTAACACTGAAGCTTTCTTT.

The rearrangement uses TRBV18 and TRBJ1-2; 12 bases align to TRBD1. V shed 2 bases and J 5 bases; nucleotides not matched to a gene: 9. The CDR3 contains 17 residues. From germline, CDR1 is KGHSH and CDR2 LQKENI. CDR3 sequence: CASSPISGTGGAYGYTF. Written as DNA, the CDR3 is TGTGCCAGCTCACCAATTTCCGGGACAGGGGGCGCTTATGGCTACACCTTC.

The V gene is TRBV9, the J gene TRBJ2-1, with TRBD2 matching 13 bases. This CDR3 is built from 15 residues. Looked up from germline, CDR1 is SGDLS and CDR2 is YYNGEE. The V segment lost 2 bases and the J segment 7 bases; nucleotides outside the gene matches: 3. CDR3 region: CASSVGTSGINEQFF. The CDR3, as DNA: TGTGCCAGCAGCGTTGGGACTAGCGGGATTAATGAGCAGTTCTTC.

The CDR3 DNA reads TGTGCCAGCACCACTACCCGCGCGGGGGGCGCCGATGGCTACACCTTC. Protein sequence: CASTTTRAGGADGYTF. V gene TRBV27 combines with J gene TRBJ1-2, with D possibly TRBD1 on 6 matching bases. This CDR3 contains 16 residues. V was trimmed by 7 bases and J by 6 bases, leaving 24 bases between them. CDR1 is MNHEY and CDR2 is SMNVEV in the germline V gene (reference sequence).

This sequence joins TRBV18 and TRBJ2-5; no reliable D call. Trimming took 1 base from V and 2 from J, leaving 17 bases between them. This CDR3 comprises 17 residues. CDR1 and CDR2 (germline): KGHSH, LQKENI. The DNA for the CDR3 is TGTGCCAGCTCACCACGCGTACGAAGCAGTCCACAAGAGACCCAGTACTTC. This codes for CASSPRVRSSPQETQYF.

The chain couples TRBV7-8 to TRBJ1-1; D remains unclear. Germline V gene data show CDR1 as SGHVS and CDR2 as FQNEAQ. This CDR3 has 11 residues. V gave up 1 base and J gave up 8 bases, with 5 bases separating them. The CDR3 bases are TGTGCCAGCAGCTTAGATGGAGAAGCTTTCTTT. The encoded protein is CASSLDGEAFF.

V gene TRBV6-5 combines with J gene TRBJ2-7; 7 positions agree with TRBD2. This CDR3 has 14 amino acids. Per the germline V gene, CDR1 is MNHEY and CDR2 is SVGAGI. V trimming: 2 bases; J trimming: 4 bases; junction bases outside the gene matches: 5. As DNA, the CDR3 is TGTGCCAGCAGTTACGGGGGAGGGGCTTACGAGCAGTACTTC. Protein sequence: CASSYGGGAYEQYF.

The chain carries TRBV6-6 and TRBJ1-1; no reliable D call. Germline lookup yields CDR1 MNHNY and CDR2 SVGAGI (reference sequence). This CDR3 is built from 11 residues. V was trimmed by 7 bases and J by 2 bases, leaving 5 bases between them. CDR3 protein: CASNINTEAFF. CDR3 DNA: TGTGCCAGCAATATAAACACTGAAGCTTTCTTT.

V and J are TRBV15 and TRBJ2-2, with 14 bases aligning to TRBD2. V shed 0 bases, J shed 2 bases, and the junction held 5 bases outside the gene matches. CDR1 is LNHNV and CDR2 is YYDKDF in the germline V gene (reference sequence). There are 19 residues in the CDR3. CDR3 amino acids: CATSRDGGLAGANTGELFF. CDR3 DNA: TGTGCCACCAGCAGAGATGGGGGACTAGCGGGAGCAAACACCGGGGAGCTGTTTTTT.